These T cell receptor beta chains were read from a single sample in a study of T cell responses to AZD1222 COVID-19 vaccine. Profiling relied on immunoSEQ multiplex PCR, and the TCRdb table lists in-frame clones only, not all of them. The sample lists roughly 120,000 clones, around 90% occurring once. The material was peripheral blood, obtained on day 0 of AZD1222 vaccination. The origin of the receptors is an adult in good health. Both conserved end residues are part of each CDR3. Each record gives: J gene, D gene, V gene, CDR3 length, clone size, CDR3 DNA, CDR3 protein. The D gene is left open where the match is weak. Size is stated for part of the rows, as once, few or many counts, or as a class when the clone is expanded.

TRBJ1-2,TRBD1,TRBV28,14,.,TGTGCCAGCAGTTCATTCAGGACAGGGAATGGCTACACCTTC,CASSSFRTGNGYTF
TRBJ1-3,.,TRBV3-1/TRBV3-2,13,.,TGTGCCAGCAGCCAAGATTGGGGAAACACCATATATTTT,CASSQDWGNTIYF
TRBJ2-7,.,TRBV19,13,.,TGTGCCAGTAGTAAAGCGTCGGGCTACGAGCAGTACTTC,CASSKASGYEQYF
TRBJ2-3,TRBD1,TRBV3-1/TRBV3-2,16,once,TGTGCCAGCAGCCAAGAAGGGACAGGGGGCCGTTATACGCAGTATTTT,CASSQEGTGGRYTQYF
TRBJ2-7,.,TRBV7-9,13,.,TGTGCCAGCAGCTTTCCCAGCTCCTACGAGCAGTACTTC,CASSFPSSYEQYF
TRBJ1-1,.,TRBV12-3/TRBV12-4,11,.,TGTGCCAGCAGTTTGTTGCGTGAAGCTTTCTTT,CASSLLREAFF
TRBJ2-5,TRBD2,TRBV11-2,15,.,TGTGCCAGCAGCACAAATCAGCGGGGGAGGGAGACCCAGTACTTC,CASSTNQRGRETQYF
TRBJ1-4,TRBD1,TRBV5-6,19,.,TGTGCCAGCAGCTTGGGGGGGACAGGAGGTTTCTTCGCTAATGAAAAACTGTTTTTT,CASSLGGTGGFFANEKLFF
TRBJ1-3,.,TRBV11-2,14,.,TGTGCCAGCAGCTTGCGGGATCCGGGAAACACCATATATTTT,CASSLRDPGNTIYF
TRBJ1-2,.,TRBV6-5,10,once,TGTGCCACTGACCTAGGAGGCTACACCTTC,CATDLGGYTF
TRBJ1-2,.,TRBV4-2,16,.,TGTGCCAGCAGCCAGGATACCGGGAAAGGGGACTATGGCTACACCTTC,CASSQDTGKGDYGYTF
TRBJ1-5,.,TRBV6-1,17,.,TGTGCCAGCAGTGAAAGCCCGGGGCCCCTGGGAAATCAGCCCCAGCATTTT,CASSESPGPLGNQPQHF
TRBJ2-7,.,TRBV27,13,.,TGTGCCACCACCAATACAGGTACCTACGAGCAGTACTTC,CATTNTGTYEQYF
TRBJ2-3,.,TRBV29-1,13,.,TGCAGCGTTGAAGGGCGCGTGACAGATACGCAGTATTTT,CSVEGRVTDTQYF
TRBJ1-6,TRBD1,TRBV6-5,16,.,TGTGCCAGCAGTTACACCAGACAGGGGGATGGTTCACCCCTCCACTTT,CASSYTRQGDGSPLHF
TRBJ2-5,.,TRBV19,11,.,TGTGCCAGTAGTAACTTAGAGACCCAGTACTTC,CASSNLETQYF
TRBJ1-5,.,TRBV15,14,.,TGTGCCACCAGCATCACAGGGAAAGGGCAGCCCCAGCATTTT,CATSITGKGQPQHF
TRBJ2-7,.,TRBV4-1,14,.,TGCGCCAGCAGCCAAGGCCCCATCGGAGGCGAGCAGTACTTC,CASSQGPIGGEQYF
TRBJ2-7,.,TRBV7-2,13,.,TGTGCCAGCAGCCTACTACTGGGATCCGAGCAGTACTTC,CASSLLLGSEQYF
TRBJ2-2,.,TRBV9,13,.,TGTGCCAGCAGCAGGGGGAACACCGGGGAGCTGTTTTTT,CASSRGNTGELFF
TRBJ1-3,TRBD1,TRBV20-1,15,.,TGCAGTGCTAGTAACAGGGGGTCTTCTGGAAACACCATATATTTT,CSASNRGSSGNTIYF
TRBJ2-1,.,TRBV14,16,.,TGTGCCAGCAGCCAAGGATCGGGGGGCCCCTACAATGAGCAGTTCTTC,CASSQGSGGPYNEQFF
TRBJ1-4,.,TRBV19,13,few,TGTGCCAGTAGGAGGGGAGCTAATGAAAAACTGTTTTTT,CASRRGANEKLFF
TRBJ1-4,TRBD1,TRBV6-5,15,.,TGTGCCAGCAGTAACCAGGACAGGGGTAATGAAAAACTGTTTTTT,CASSNQDRGNEKLFF
TRBJ1-3,.,TRBV20-1,13,.,TGCAGTGCTAGTGAGGGGGGTAGGAACACCATATATTTT,CSASEGGRNTIYF
TRBJ1-1,.,TRBV5-6,15,.,TGTGCCAGCAGCTCATACAGAGAGATGAACACTGAAGCTTTCTTT,CASSSYREMNTEAFF
TRBJ2-7,.,TRBV11-3,15,.,TGTGCCAGCAGCCTAGGGATGGGCAGGGATGCCGAGCAGTACTTC,CASSLGMGRDAEQYF